This entry is about one T cell receptor (beta chain). These data come from a study of T cells expressing NK-cell markers. Study-level background: From sorted CD3+CD56+NKG2C+, CD3+CD56+NKG2C- and CD3+CD56-NKG2C+ T cells came the TCR beta repertoires.

The CDR3 sequence is 16 residues long. The germline V gene has CDR1 DFQATT and CDR2 SNEGSKA (reference sequence). TCRdb re-called the 5' RACE reads and shows each CDR3 protein once, DNA omitted. The sample holds about 390,000 distinct CDR3 sequences. This TCR derives from a woman between 50 and 59 years old in good health. The sample taken for sequencing was blood T cells: a sorted CD56 or NKG2C T cell subset, CD4+ or CD8+ T cells, or bulk PBMC T cells (not recorded which). This chain uses TRBV20-1 with TRBJ2-4; TCRdb's D call, TRBD2, is unchecked because there is no DNA. The CDR3 is CSAGSGVNLAKNIQYF.